The T cell receptor (beta chain) under discussion was sequenced for a study of radiotherapy plus CTLA-4 blockade in lung cancer. Study findings and constraints: Dynamics of early blood T cell clones, together with interferon-beta, were reportedly the best predictors of response.

TCRdb keeps only in-frame clones here, not all; method: immunoSEQ multiplex PCR. The table has roughly 15,000 clones, roughly two thirds seen once. A note on this clone: The antigen remains undetermined.

The CDR3 contains 13 residues. V lost 0 bases to trimming and J lost 7 bases, with 10 bases between them. The germline CDR1 and CDR2 sequences are SGHTS and YDEGEE. This sequence was found in a human donor with non-small cell lung cancer whose response to radiotherapy plus ipilimumab could not be evaluated. The chain uses TRBV5-8 and TRBJ1-2; no definite D call. The source was peripheral blood, collected from a patient treated with radiotherapy plus ipilimumab. The CDR3 bases are TGTGCCAGCAGCTTGGCAGGATTTGGTGGCTACACCTTC. It codes for CASSLAGFGGYTF.